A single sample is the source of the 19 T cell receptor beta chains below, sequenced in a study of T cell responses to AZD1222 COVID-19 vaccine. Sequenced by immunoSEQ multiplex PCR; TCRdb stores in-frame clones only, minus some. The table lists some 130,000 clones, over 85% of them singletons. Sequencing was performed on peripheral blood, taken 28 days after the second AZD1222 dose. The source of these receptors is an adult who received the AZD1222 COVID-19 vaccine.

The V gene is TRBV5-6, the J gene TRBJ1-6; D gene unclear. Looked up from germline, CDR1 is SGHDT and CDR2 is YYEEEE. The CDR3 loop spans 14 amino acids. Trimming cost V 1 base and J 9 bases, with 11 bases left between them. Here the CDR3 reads CASSLWRVGSPLHF. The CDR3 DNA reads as TGTGCCAGCAGCTTGTGGAGGGTCGGTTCACCCCTCCACTTT.

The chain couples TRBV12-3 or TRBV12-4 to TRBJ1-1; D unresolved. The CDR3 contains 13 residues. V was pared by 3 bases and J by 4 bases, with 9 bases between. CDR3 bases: TGTGCCAGCAGTTTTTACGCATCCACTGAAGCTTTCTTT. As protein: CASSFYASTEAFF.

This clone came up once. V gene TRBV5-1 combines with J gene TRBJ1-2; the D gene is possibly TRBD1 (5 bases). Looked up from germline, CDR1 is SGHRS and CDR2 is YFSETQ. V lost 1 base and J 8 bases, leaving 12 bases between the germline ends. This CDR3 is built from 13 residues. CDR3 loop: CASSLKGSGGYTF. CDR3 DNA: TGCGCCAGCAGCTTGAAGGGGTCGGGCGGCTACACCTTC.

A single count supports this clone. This chain's CDR3 is CASSRLAGVETQYF. As DNA, the CDR3 is TGTGCCAGCAGCCGACTAGCGGGGGTAGAGACCCAGTACTTC. This chain uses TRBV3-1 (or the pseudogene TRBV3-2) with TRBJ2-5, with 12 bases matching TRBD2. Losses at the gene ends were 4 bases for V and 4 bases for J; bases not matched to a gene: 1. Looked up from germline, CDR1 is LGHDT and CDR2 is YNNKEL (reference sequence). CDR3 length equals 14 residues.

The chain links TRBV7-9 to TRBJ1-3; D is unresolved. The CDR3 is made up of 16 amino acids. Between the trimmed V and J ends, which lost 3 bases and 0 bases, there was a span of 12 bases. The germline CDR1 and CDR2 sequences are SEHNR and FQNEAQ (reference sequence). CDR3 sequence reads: CASSFYAASSGNTIYF. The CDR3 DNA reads TGTGCCAGCAGCTTTTATGCAGCGTCCTCTGGAAACACCATATATTTT.

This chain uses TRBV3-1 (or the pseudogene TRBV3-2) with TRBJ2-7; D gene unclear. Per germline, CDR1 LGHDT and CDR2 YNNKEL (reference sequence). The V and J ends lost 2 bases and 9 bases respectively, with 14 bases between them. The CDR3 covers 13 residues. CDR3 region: CASSQFAGTAQYF. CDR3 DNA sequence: TGTGCCAGCAGCCAATTCGCAGGTACGGCGCAGTACTTC.

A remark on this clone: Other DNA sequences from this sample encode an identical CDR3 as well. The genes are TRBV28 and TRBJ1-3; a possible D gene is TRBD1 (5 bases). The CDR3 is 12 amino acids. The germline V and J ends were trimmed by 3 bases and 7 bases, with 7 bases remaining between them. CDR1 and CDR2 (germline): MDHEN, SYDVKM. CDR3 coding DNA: TGTGCCAGCAGTTTTTCAGGGAACACCATATATTTT. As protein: CASSFSGNTIYF.

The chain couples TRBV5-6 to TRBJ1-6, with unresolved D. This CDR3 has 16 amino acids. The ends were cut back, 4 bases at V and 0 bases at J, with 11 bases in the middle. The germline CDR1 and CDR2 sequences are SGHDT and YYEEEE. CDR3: CASSRPGSSYNSPLHF. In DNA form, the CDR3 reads TGTGCCAGCAGCCGACCCGGGAGCTCCTATAATTCACCCCTCCACTTT.

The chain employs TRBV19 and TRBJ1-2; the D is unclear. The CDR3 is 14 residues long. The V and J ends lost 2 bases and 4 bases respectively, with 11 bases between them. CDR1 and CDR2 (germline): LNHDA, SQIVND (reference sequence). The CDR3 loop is CASSIWGSGYGYTF. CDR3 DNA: TGTGCCAGTAGTATATGGGGATCCGGCTATGGCTACACCTTC.

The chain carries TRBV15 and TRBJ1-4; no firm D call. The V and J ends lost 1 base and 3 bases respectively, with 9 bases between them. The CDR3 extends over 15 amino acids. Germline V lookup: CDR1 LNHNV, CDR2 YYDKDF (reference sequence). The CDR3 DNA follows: TGTGCCACCAGCAGAGTAAGGAGCCCTAATGAAAAACTGTTTTTT. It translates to CATSRVRSPNEKLFF.

CDR3 protein: CASTPLGDDTEAFF. In nucleotides, the CDR3 is TGCGCCAGCACCCCGTTGGGGGATGACACTGAAGCTTTCTTT. This sequence joins TRBV5-1 and TRBJ1-1, with D possibly matching TRBD1 (5 bases). The length of the CDR3 is 14 residues. V was trimmed by 6 bases and J by 3 bases, leaving 15 bases between them. Looked up from germline, CDR1 is SGHRS and CDR2 is YFSETQ.

The CDR3 protein is CASSSYGQGLAKNIQYF. The CDR3 DNA is TGTGCCAGCAGTTCGTACGGACAGGGACTAGCCAAAAACATTCAGTACTTC. This chain links TRBV28 with TRBJ2-4; 8 bases fit TRBD1. CDR3 length: 17 residues. The germline V gene has CDR1 MDHEN and CDR2 SYDVKM. J lost 0 bases, V lost 4 bases, and 8 bases had no gene match.

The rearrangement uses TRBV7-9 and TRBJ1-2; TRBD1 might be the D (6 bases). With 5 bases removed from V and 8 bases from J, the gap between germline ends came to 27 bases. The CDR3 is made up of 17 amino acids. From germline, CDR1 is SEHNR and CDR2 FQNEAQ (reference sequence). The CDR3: CASSLKPQGMVYNGYTF. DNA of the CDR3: TGTGCCAGCAGCCTCAAGCCGCAGGGGATGGTCTATAACGGCTACACCTTC.

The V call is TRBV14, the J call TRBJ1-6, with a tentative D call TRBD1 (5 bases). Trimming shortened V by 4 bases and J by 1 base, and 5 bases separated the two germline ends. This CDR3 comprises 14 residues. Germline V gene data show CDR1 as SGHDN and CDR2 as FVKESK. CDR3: CASSRQSYNSPLHF. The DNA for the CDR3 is TGTGCCAGCAGCCGACAGTCCTATAATTCACCCCTCCACTTT.

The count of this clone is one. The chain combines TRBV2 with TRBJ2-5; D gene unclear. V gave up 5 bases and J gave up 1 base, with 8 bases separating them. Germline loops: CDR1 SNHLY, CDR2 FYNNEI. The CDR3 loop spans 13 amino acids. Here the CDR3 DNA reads TGTGCCAGCAGTCGAAACTCCCAAGAGACCCAGTACTTC. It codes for CASSRNSQETQYF.

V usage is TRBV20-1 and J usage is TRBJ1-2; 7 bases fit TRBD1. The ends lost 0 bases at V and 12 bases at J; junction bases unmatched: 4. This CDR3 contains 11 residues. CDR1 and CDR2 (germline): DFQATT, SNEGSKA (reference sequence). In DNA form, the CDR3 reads TGCAGTGCTAGAGACCGACAGGGTGACACCTTC. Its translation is CSARDRQGDTF.

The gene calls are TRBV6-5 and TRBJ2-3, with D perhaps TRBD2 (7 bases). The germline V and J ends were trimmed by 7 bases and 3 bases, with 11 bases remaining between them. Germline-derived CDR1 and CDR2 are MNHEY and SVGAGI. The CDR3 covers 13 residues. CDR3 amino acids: CASTRGATDTQYF. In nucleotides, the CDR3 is TGTGCCAGCACCCGGGGGGCGACAGATACGCAGTATTTT.

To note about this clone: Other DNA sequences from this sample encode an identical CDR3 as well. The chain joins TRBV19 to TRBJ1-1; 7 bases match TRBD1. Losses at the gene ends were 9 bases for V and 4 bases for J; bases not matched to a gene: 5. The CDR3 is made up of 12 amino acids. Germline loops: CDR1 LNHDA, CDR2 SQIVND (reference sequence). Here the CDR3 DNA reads TGTGCCAGCCGACAGGGAAGCACTGAAGCTTTCTTT. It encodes CASRQGSTEAFF.

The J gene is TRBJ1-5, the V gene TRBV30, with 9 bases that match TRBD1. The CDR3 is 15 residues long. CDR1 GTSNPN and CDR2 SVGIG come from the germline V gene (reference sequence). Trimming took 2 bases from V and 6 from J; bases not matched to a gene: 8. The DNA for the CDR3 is TGTGCCTGGAGTTCCGGGACAGGGTTTGGTCAGCCCCAGCATTTT. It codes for CAWSSGTGFGQPQHF.